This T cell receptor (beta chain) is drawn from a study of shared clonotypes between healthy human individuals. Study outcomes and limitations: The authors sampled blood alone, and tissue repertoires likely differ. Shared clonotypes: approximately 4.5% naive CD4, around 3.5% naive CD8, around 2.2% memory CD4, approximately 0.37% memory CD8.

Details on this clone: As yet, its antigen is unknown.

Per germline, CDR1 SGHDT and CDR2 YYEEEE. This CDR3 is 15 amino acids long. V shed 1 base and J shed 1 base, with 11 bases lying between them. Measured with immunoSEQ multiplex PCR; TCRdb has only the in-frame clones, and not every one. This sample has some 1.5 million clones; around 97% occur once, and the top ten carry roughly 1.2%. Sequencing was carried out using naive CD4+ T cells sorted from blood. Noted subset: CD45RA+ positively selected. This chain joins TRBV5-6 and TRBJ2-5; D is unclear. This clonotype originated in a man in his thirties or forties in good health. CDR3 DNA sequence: TGTGCCAGCAGCTTGAGGTTGGCCTCCCAAGAGACCCAGTACTTC. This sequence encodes CASSLRLASQETQYF.